This T cell receptor beta chain was obtained from a study of early stage breast cancer tumors (dated by TCRdb to between 2016 and 2019). About the investigation overall: Of the approximately 16 invasive breast tumors, about a dozen were found to be estrogen receptor-positive, progesterone receptor-positive and HER2-negative. Eight of the 12 ER+/PR+/HER2- tumors were invasive ductal carcinomas, while the other four were invasive lobular carcinomas. A read coverage of roughly 10-fold per sample was achieved on average. Across all samples, 2 million to 3 million templates representing roughly 1 million unique clonotypes were detected. Broader findings and caveats from the paper: Enriched TCRB sequences shared across patients were found to be mostly commonly generated sequences that were unlikely to play an important role in the tumor microenvironment. Repertoires from blood and normal breast were more alike than repertoires from blood and tumor, and in about 85% of the 16 patients, comparing each tissue with blood separated tumor from normal. The small cohort size prevented analysis by tumor subtype. Chain pairing and functional markers such as CD4, CD8 and FOXP3 were not captured by bulk genomic DNA sequencing of unsorted cells. Compared with adjacent normal breast tissue, tumors had higher clonality and around 2.5-fold greater T cell density.

The study profiled bulk TCR beta-chain repertoires in matched peripheral blood, tumor and adjacent normal breast tissue taken from approximately 15 patients with early-stage breast cancer. Before surgery, roughly 4.5-11 mL of whole blood was collected in EDTA tubes and processed within 2 hours. Ficoll-Paque centrifugation in SepMate-50 tubes was used to isolate peripheral blood mononuclear cells. For storage in liquid nitrogen, PBMCs were cryopreserved as aliquots of roughly 1.9 to 4.5 million cells in about 90% FBS with roughly 10% DMSO. The Qiagen AllPrep DNA/RNA Mini kit was used for genomic DNA extraction. Each sample was amplified as two independent genomic DNA replicates: approximately 0.49 ug for blood and approximately 1.4 ug for tumor or normal breast. Following the manufacturer's instructions, the ImmunoSeq Intro kit was used to carry out TCRB sequencing on genomic DNA. Multiplex PCR was run for around 30 cycles using proprietary primers and spike-in control sequences for absolute quantification. An 87-bp fragment spanning the CDR3 and flanking V and J genes was sequenced with single-end 150-bp reads. Each lane of an Illumina MiSeq using version 3.0 chemistry carried seven multiplexed samples, with two replicates per sample. Turning to the authors' computational methods: Raw data were processed by the vendor's proprietary pipeline, with both replicates merged into one result per sample. A clonotype was defined as productive rearrangements that share the same V-gene family, CDR3 amino acid sequence and J-gene segment. To compute clonality, the normalized Shannon entropy (Pielou evenness) of TCRB abundances was subtracted from 1. T cell density was estimated as total templates divided by the number of input cells, with the number of input cells inferred from the DNA input amount. Recon with default parameters was used to estimate total repertoire diversity and clonality. Tumor-enriched clonotypes were defined as having over 0.1% abundance in tumor and at least 32-fold higher abundance than in normal breast. The clones in this table, taken by TCRdb from immuneACCESS, are in-frame only. Not every clone is retained; where verified, under half of the shortfall comes from an unresolved V gene, and the cause of the rest is unknown. V and J calls and clone size are as listed in that table; D and trimming were resolved from the DNA. This sample holds about 72,000 clones; more than 65% were observed only once. Approximately 3.7% of the sample is held by the ten biggest clonotypes.

Based on the germline V gene (reference sequence), the CDR1 and CDR2 sequences are SEHNR and FQNEAQ. V is clipped by 1 base and J by 0 bases, and the sequence between their germline boundaries is 7 bases long. From the cysteine through the phenylalanine, the CDR3 covers 15 amino acids. Only the CDR3 region is kept as DNA, spanning 45 bases read in frame from base 1. Turning to this clone: Its antigen is still unknown. Nothing much larger sits one base from this clone, and base qualities are not available.

Specimen: blood. The receptor's source is a person in their sixties or seventies with breast cancer. The chain couples TRBV7-9 to TRBJ1-5, with no D gene named confidently. The CDR3 here reads CASSLGGNSNQPQHF. Here is the DNA: TGTGCCAGCAGCTTAGGAGGAAATAGCAATCAGCCCCAGCATTTT.